This record concerns one T cell receptor beta chain sequence. The record originates from a study of technical replicates of blood from several donors. Germline V lookup: CDR1 SGHRS, CDR2 YFSETQ. This CDR3 is 14 amino acids long. Deletions cut 3 bases from V and 0 bases from J, with 7 bases between. Clones were read by immunoSEQ multiplex PCR, and TCRdb kept only the in-frame ones, dropping some. The data show 76,000 or so clones, with roughly nine tenths seen just once and around 0.24% held by the top ten. The chain links TRBV5-1 to TRBJ2-1; D unclear. The sequenced material came from T cells isolated from PBMCs. This sequence originates from a human donor in good health. Here the CDR3 DNA reads TGCGCCAGCAGCTCCACGGGCTCCTACAATGAGCAGTTCTTC. Amino acid sequence: CASSSTGSYNEQFF. Full variable domain (remainder filled in from reference TRBV5-1 and TRBJ2-1): KAGVTQTPRYLIKTRGQQVTLSCSPISGHRSVSWYQQTPGQGLQFLFEYFSETQRNKGNFPGRFSGRQFSNSRSEMNVSTLELGDSALYLCASSSTGSYNEQFFGPGTRLTVL.